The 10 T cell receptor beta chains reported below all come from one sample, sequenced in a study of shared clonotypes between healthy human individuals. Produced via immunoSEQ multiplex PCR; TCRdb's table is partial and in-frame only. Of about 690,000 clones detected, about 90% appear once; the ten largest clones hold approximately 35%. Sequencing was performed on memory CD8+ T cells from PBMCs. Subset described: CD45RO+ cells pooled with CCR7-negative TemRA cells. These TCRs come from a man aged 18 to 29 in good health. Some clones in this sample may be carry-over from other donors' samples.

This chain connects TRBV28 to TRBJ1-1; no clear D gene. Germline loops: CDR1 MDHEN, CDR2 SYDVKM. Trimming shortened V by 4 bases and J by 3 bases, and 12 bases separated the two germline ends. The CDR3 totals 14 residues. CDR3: CASSSADLYTEAFF. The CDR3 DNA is TGTGCCAGCAGTTCAGCCGACCTTTACACTGAAGCTTTCTTT.

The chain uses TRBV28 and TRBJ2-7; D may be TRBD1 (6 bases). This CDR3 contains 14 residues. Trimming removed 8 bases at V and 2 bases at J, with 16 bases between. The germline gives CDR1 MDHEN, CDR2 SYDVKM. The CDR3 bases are TGTGCCAGCGGCCCGCAGGGGTTGCCCTACGAGCAGTACTTC. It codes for CASGPQGLPYEQYF.

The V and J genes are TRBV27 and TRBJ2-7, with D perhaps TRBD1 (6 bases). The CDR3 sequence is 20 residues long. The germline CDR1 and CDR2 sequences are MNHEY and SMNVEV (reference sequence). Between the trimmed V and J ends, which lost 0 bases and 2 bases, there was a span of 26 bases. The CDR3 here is CASSLSGFVPIYRAAYEQYF. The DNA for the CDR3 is TGTGCCAGCAGTTTATCGGGTTTTGTCCCCATTTACAGGGCAGCCTACGAGCAGTACTTC.

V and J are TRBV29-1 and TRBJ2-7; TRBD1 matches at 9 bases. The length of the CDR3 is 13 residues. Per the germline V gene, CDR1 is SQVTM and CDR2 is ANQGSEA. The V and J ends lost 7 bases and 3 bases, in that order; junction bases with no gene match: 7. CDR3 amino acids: CSADAGQGYEQYF. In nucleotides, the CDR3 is TGCAGCGCAGACGCGGGACAGGGCTACGAGCAGTACTTC.

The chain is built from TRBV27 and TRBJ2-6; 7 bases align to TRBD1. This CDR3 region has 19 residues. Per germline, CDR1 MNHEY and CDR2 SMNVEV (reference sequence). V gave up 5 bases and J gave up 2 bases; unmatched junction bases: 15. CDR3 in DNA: TGTGCCAGCAGTCCAACGACAGGGAGAATCGAAGCTGGGGCCAACGTCCTGACTTTC. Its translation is CASSPTTGRIEAGANVLTF. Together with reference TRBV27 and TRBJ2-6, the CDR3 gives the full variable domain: EAQVTQNPRYLITVTGKKLTVTCSQNMNHEYMSWYRQDPGLGLRQIYYSMNVEVTDKGDVPEGYKVSRKEKRNFPLILESPSPNQTSLYFCASSPTTGRIEAGANVLTFGAGSRLTVL.

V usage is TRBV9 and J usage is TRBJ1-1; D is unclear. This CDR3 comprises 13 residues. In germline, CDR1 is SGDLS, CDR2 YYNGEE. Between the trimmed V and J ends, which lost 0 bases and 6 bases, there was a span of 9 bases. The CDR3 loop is CASSVGVNSEAFF. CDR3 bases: TGTGCCAGCAGCGTAGGCGTCAATTCTGAAGCTTTCTTT.

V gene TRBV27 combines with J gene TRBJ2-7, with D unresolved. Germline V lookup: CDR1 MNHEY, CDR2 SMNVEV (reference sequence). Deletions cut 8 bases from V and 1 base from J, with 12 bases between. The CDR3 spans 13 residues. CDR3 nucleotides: TGTGCCAGCGGAGACTTTGTATCCTACGAGCAGTACTTC. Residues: CASGDFVSYEQYF.

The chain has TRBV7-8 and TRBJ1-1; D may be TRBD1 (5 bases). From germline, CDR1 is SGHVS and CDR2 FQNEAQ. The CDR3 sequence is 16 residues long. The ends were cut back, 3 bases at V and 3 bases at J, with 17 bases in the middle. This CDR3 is CASSFSRAGSYTEAFF. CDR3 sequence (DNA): TGTGCCAGCAGCTTTAGCAGGGCAGGGTCGTACACTGAAGCTTTCTTT.

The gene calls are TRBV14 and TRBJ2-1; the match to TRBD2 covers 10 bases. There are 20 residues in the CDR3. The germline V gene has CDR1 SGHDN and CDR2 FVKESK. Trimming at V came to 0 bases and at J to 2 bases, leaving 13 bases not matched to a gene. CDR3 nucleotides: TGTGCCAGCAGCCAAGATCCCTTAGGGCTAGCGGGAGCCCCCTACAATGAGCAGTTCTTC. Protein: CASSQDPLGLAGAPYNEQFF.

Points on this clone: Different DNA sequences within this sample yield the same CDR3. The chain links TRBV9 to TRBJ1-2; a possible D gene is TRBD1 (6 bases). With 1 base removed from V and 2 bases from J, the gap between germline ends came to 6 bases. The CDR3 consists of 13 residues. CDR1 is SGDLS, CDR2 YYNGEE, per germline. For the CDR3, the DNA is TGTGCCAGCAGCGTACAGGGGAACTATGGCTACACCTTC. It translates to CASSVQGNYGYTF.